This entry features one T cell receptor (beta chain) sequence. Its antigen remains unknown. This sample stems from a study of T cells expressing NK-cell markers. The overall study: Sorted T-cell subsets CD3+CD56+NKG2C+, CD3+CD56+NKG2C- and CD3+CD56-NKG2C+ were TCR beta-sequenced. Study-level findings and limits: CD8+ T cells in 5 or 6 donors included dominant NKG2C+ clonotypes at roughly 1.0-8%.

Libraries used 5'RACE template switching adding universal primer site and UMIs. Each CDR3 protein gets one entry in TCRdb, which reprocessed the 5' RACE reads and gives no DNA. The repertoire table contains roughly 430,000 distinct CDR3 sequences. The sequence was obtained from a woman between 18 and 69 years old in good health. The sample comprised blood T cells: a sorted CD56 or NKG2C T cell subset, CD4+ or CD8+ T cells, or bulk PBMC T cells (not recorded which).

This chain's CDR3 is CASSPRTSISTDTQYF. This chain uses TRBV7-2 with TRBJ2-3; TCRdb indicates TRBD2, and absent DNA this call remains unverified. The CDR3 is 16 amino acids. Germline assignment: CDR1 SGHTA and CDR2 FQGNSA.